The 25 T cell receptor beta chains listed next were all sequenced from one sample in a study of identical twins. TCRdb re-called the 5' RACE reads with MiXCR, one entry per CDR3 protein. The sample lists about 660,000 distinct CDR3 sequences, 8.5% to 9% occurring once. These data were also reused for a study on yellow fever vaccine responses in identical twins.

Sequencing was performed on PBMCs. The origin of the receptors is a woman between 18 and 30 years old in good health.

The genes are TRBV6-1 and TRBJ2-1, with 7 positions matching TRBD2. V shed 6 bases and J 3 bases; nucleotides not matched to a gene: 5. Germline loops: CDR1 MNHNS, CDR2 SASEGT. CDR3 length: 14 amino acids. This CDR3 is CASRAASGYNEQFF. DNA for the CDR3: TGTGCCAGCAGGGCCGCTAGCGGCTACAATGAGCAGTTCTTC.

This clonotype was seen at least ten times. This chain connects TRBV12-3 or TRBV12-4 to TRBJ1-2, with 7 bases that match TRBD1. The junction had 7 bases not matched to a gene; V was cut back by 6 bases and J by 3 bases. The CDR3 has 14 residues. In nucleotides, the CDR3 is TGTGCCAGCAGCCCTATGACAGGGCACTATGGCTACACCTTC. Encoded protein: CASSPMTGHYGYTF.

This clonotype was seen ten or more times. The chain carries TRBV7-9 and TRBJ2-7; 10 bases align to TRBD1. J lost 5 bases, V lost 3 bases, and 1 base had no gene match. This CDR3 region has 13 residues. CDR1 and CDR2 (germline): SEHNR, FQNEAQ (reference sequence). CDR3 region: CASSFGTGDEQYF. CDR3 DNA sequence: TGTGCCAGCAGCTTTGGGACAGGGGACGAGCAGTACTTC.

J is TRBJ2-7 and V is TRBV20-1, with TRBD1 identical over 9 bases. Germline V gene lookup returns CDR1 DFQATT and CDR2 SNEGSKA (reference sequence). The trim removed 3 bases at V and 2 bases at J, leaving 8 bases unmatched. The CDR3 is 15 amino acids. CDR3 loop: CSASAQGTGPYEQYF. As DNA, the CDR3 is TGCAGTGCTAGTGCTCAGGGGACAGGGCCCTACGAGCAGTACTTC.

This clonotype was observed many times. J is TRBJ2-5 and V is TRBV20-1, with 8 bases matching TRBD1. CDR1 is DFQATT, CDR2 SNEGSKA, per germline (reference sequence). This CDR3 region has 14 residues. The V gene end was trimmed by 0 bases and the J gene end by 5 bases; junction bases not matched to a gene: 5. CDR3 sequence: CSARDRGRRETQYF. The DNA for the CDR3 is TGCAGTGCTAGAGACAGGGGGCGCAGGGAGACCCAGTACTTC.

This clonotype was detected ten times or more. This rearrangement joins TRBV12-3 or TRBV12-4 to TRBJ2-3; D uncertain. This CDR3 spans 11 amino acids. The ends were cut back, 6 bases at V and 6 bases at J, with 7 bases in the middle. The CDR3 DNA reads TGTGCCAGCAGGATGGTGGATACGCAGTATTTT. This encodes CASRMVDTQYF.

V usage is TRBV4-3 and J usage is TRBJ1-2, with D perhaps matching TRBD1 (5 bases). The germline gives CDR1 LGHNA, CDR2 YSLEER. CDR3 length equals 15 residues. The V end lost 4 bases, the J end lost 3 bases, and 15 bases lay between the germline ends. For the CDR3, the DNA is TGCGCCAGCAGCCCGTGGCTTCAGGGTGACTATGGCTACACCTTC. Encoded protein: CASSPWLQGDYGYTF.

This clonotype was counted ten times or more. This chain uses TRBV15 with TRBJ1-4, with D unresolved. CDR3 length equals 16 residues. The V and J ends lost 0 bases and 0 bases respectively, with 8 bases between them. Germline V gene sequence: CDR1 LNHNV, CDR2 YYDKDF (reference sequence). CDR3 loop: CATSRDRATTNEKLFF. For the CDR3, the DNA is TGTGCCACCAGCAGAGATCGGGCAACAACTAATGAAAAACTGTTTTTT. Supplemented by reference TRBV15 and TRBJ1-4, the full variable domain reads DAMVIQNPRYQVTQFGKPVTLSCSQTLNHNVMYWYQQKSSQAPKLLFHYYDKDFNNEADTPDNFQSRRPNTSFCFLDIRSPGLGDTAMYLCATSRDRATTNEKLFFGSGTQLSVL.

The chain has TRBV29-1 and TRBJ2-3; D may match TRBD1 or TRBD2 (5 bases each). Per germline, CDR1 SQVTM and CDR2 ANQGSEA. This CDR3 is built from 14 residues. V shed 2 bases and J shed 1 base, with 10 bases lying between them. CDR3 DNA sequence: TGCAGCGTTGAAAGGGACGGCCGCACAGATACGCAGTATTTT. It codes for CSVERDGRTDTQYF.

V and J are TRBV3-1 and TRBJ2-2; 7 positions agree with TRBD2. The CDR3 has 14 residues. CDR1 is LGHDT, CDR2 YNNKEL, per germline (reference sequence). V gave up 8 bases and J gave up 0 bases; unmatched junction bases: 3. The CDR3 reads CASATSPNTGELFF. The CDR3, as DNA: TGTGCCAGCGCGACTAGCCCGAACACCGGGGAGCTGTTTTTT. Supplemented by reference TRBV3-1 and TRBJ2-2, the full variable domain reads DTAVSQTPKYLVTQMGNDKSIKCEQNLGHDTMYWYKQDSKKFLKIMFSYNNKELIINETVPNRFSPKSPDKAHLNLHINSLELGDSAVYFCASATSPNTGELFFGEGSRLTVL.

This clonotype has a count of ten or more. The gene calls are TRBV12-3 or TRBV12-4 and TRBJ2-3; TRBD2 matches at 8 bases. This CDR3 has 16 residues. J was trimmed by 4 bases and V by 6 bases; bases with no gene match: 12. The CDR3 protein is CASSPSRGGGPDTQYF. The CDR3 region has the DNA TGTGCCAGCAGCCCCTCCCGGGGGGGGGGGCCAGATACGCAGTATTTT.

CDR3 residues: CATSRGRPEGEQYF. The CDR3 coding sequence is TGTGCCACCAGCAGAGGACGCCCTGAGGGGGAGCAGTACTTC. This rearrangement joins TRBV15 to TRBJ2-7, with D perhaps assigned TRBD1 or TRBD2 (5 bases each). This CDR3 comprises 14 residues. V gave up 1 base and J gave up 7 bases, with 14 bases separating them. Germline V gene data show CDR1 as LNHNV and CDR2 as YYDKDF (reference sequence).

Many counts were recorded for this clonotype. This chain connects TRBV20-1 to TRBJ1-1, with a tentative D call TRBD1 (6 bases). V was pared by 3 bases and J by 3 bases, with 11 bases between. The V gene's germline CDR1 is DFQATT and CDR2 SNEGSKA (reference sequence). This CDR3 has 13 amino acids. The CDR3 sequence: CSASSGGDTEAFF. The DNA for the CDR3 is TGCAGTGCTAGTTCGGGGGGCGACACTGAAGCTTTCTTT.

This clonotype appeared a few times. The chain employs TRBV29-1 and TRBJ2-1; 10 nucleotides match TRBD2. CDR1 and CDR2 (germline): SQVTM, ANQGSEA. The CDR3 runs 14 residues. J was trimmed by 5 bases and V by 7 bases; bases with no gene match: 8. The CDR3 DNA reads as TGCAGCGCCGCCGGGACTAGCGAGAACAATGAGCAGTTCTTC. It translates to CSAAGTSENNEQFF.

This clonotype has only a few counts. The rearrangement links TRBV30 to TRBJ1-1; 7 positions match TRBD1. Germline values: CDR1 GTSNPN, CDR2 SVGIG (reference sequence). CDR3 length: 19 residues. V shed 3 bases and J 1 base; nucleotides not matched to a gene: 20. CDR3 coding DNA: TGTGCCTGGAGCTCGAGACAGGGAACTTTTAAGTGGAAGAACACTGAAGCTTTCTTT. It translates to CAWSSRQGTFKWKNTEAFF.

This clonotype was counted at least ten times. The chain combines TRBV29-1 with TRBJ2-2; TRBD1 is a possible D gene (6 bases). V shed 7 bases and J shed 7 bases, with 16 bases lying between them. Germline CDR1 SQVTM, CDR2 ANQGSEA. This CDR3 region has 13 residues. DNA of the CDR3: TGCAGCGCCCGAACAGGGACCGGCGGGGAGCTGTTTTTT. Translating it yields CSARTGTGGELFF.

As DNA, the CDR3 is TGTGCCAGCAGTGTTTTCCGGGACGGCGATACGCAGTATTTT. Protein sequence: CASSVFRDGDTQYF. V usage is TRBV2 and J usage is TRBJ2-3, with D tentatively TRBD1 or TRBD2 (5 bases each). V lost 4 bases and J lost 6, with 14 bases in between. CDR1 is SNHLY, CDR2 FYNNEI, per germline. This CDR3 has 14 amino acids. Using reference TRBV2 and TRBJ2-3 for the parts outside the CDR3, the full variable domain is EPEVTQTPSHQVTQMGQEVILRCVPISNHLYFYWYRQILGQKVEFLVSFYNNEISEKSEIFDDQFSVERPDGSNFTLKIRSTKLEDSAMYFCASSVFRDGDTQYFGPGTRLTVL.

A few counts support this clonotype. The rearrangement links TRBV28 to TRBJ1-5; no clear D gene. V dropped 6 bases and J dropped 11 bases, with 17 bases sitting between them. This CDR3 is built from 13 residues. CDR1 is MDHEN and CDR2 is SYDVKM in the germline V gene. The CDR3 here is CASRKGATRTQHF. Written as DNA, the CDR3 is TGTGCCAGCAGGAAGGGAGCTACCCGGACCCAGCATTTT.

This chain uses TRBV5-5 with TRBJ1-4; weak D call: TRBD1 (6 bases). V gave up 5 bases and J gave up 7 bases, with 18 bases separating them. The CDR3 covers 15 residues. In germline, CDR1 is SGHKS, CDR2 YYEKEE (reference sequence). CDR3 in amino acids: CASRLEGTMSEKLFF. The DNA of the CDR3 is TGTGCCAGCAGACTGGAGGGGACAATGAGTGAAAAACTGTTTTTT.

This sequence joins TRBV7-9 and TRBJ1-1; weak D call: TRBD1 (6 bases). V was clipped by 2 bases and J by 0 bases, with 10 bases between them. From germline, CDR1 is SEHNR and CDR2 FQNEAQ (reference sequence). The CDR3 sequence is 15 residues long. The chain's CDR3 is CASSLPGALNTEAFF. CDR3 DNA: TGTGCCAGCAGCTTACCAGGGGCTTTGAACACTGAAGCTTTCTTT.

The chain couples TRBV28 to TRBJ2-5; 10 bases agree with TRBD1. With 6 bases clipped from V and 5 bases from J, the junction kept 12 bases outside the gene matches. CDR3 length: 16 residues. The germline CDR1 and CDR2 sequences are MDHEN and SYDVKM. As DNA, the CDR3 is TGTGCCAGCAGACCACCCTATGGGACAGGGGATGAGACCCAGTACTTC. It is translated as CASRPPYGTGDETQYF.

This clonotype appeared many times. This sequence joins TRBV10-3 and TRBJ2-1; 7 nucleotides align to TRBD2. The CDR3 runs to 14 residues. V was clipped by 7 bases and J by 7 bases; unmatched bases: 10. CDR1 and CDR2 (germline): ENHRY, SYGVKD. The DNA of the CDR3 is TGTGCCATCATTAGCGGGCCTCAAGGGAATGAGCAGTTCTTC. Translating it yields CAIISGPQGNEQFF.

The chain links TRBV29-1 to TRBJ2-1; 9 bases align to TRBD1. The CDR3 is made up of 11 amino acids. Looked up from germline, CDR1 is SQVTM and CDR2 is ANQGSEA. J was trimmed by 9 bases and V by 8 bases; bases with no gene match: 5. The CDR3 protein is CSYRGRGEQFF. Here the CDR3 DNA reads TGCAGCTACAGGGGGCGCGGTGAGCAGTTCTTC.

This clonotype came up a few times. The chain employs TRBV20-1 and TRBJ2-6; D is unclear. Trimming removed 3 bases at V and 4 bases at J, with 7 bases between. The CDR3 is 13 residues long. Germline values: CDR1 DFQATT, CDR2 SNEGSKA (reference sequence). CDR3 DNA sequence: TGCAGTGCTAGTGAATCCGGGGCCAACGTCCTGACTTTC. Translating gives CSASESGANVLTF.

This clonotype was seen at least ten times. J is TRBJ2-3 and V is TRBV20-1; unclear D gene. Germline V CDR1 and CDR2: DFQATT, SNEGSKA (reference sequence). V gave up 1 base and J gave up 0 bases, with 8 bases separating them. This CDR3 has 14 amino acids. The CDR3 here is CSARVIQSTDTQYF. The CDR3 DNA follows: TGCAGTGCTAGAGTGATACAGAGCACAGATACGCAGTATTTT.